The 29 T cell receptor beta chains below all came from one sample that was sequenced in a study of PD-L1 blockade in urothelial cancer (dated by TCRdb to about 2017). Explained via the paper, the time point label denotes: peripheral blood 6 weeks after treatment start. Preparation of the library involved the immunoSEQ multiplex PCR assay. TCRdb took over this immuneACCESS table, retaining in-frame rearrangements with V and J assigned. Such tables are incomplete; in checked studies, under half of the missing clones stem from an unresolved V gene, and the remainder is unexplained. The sample table contains about 30,000 clones; only one count was recorded for roughly nine tenths of them. The ten most abundant clones make up about 7.6% of the sample. This sample comprised PBMCs, obtained around atezolizumab (anti-PD-L1) treatment. These receptors were collected from an elderly man with urothelial cancer.

This chain uses TRBV10-2 with TRBJ2-3; D uncertain. Germline assignment: CDR1 WSHSY and CDR2 SAAADI. This CDR3 is 15 amino acids long. The V end was cut by 0 bases, the J end by 5 bases, with 12 bases between. CDR3 bases: TGCGCCAGCAGTGAGTCTGCGTTAATCGAAGATACGCAGTATTTT. Its translation: CASSESALIEDTQYF.

V is TRBV19 and J is TRBJ2-1; maybe TRBD2 (6 bases). The V gene's germline CDR1 is LNHDA and CDR2 SQIVND (reference sequence). CDR3 size: 12 residues. V was shortened by 11 bases and J by 3 bases, with 11 bases between the two germline ends. As DNA, the CDR3 is TGTGCCTCGGAGGACTACTACAATGAGCAGTTCTTC. Amino acids: CASEDYYNEQFF.

V is TRBV6-1 and J is TRBJ1-5, with unresolved D. The CDR3 extends over 15 amino acids. Germline CDR1 reads MNHNS; CDR2 reads SASEGT. V lost 0 bases and J 3 bases, leaving 9 bases between the germline ends. CDR3 coding DNA: TGTGCCAGCAGTGAAGCGCCCGGGAACAATCAGCCCCAGCATTTT. It yields the protein CASSEAPGNNQPQHF.

V gene TRBV5-1 combines with J gene TRBJ1-1; no clear D gene. Per the germline V gene, CDR1 is SGHRS and CDR2 is YFSETQ. V lost 0 bases and J 5 bases, leaving 8 bases between the germline ends. This CDR3 is 13 amino acids long. In DNA, the CDR3 is TGCGCCAGCAGCTTGGAAGGCGGGACTGAAGCTTTCTTT. Translating it yields CASSLEGGTEAFF. Variable domain in full (rest from reference TRBV5-1 and TRBJ1-1): KAGVTQTPRYLIKTRGQQVTLSCSPISGHRSVSWYQQTPGQGLQFLFEYFSETQRNKGNFPGRFSGRQFSNSRSEMNVSTLELGDSALYLCASSLEGGTEAFFGQGTRLTVV.

The chain has TRBV27 and TRBJ2-7; D perhaps matches TRBD2 (5 bases). The CDR3 has 14 amino acids. The germline V gene encodes CDR1 MNHEY and CDR2 SMNVEV (reference sequence). Deletions cut 5 bases from V and 7 bases from J, with 18 bases between. CDR3 region: CASSPRPGREEQYF. The CDR3, as DNA: TGTGCCAGCAGTCCCCGGCCGGGTCGGGAAGAGCAGTACTTC.

The chain joins TRBV10-2 to TRBJ2-7; the D is unclear. Deletions cut 0 bases from V and 1 base from J, with 13 bases between. Germline CDR1 reads WSHSY; CDR2 reads SAAADI. This CDR3 has 16 residues. CDR3 DNA sequence: TGCGCCAGCAGTGAGTCGACTTCCCAACTTTCCTACGAGCAGTACTTC. The encoded protein is CASSESTSQLSYEQYF.

This clone has more than one count but fewer than ten. This chain connects TRBV6-1 to TRBJ1-2; D gene ambiguous. V gave up 1 base and J gave up 4 bases, with 7 bases separating them. This CDR3 is 13 amino acids long. Germline assignment: CDR1 MNHNS and CDR2 SASEGT. The CDR3 region is CASSEVPSYGYTF. The CDR3 region has the DNA TGTGCCAGCAGTGAAGTCCCCAGCTATGGCTACACCTTC.

This clone has just a few counts. The chain carries TRBV10-2 and TRBJ2-5, with a tentative D call TRBD1 (5 bases). This CDR3 is built from 14 residues. Germline loops: CDR1 WSHSY, CDR2 SAAADI. V lost 0 bases and J 5 bases, leaving 10 bases between the germline ends. The CDR3 DNA sequence: TGCGCCAGCAGTGAGTCTAGGGGCGCGGAGACCCAGTACTTC. Translation gives CASSESRGAETQYF.

This clone was counted only a few times. The chain is built from TRBV7-9 and TRBJ2-2; 11 bases line up with TRBD2. The V segment lost 5 bases and the J segment 3 bases; nucleotides outside the gene matches: 14. Germline lookup yields CDR1 SEHNR and CDR2 FQNEAQ (reference sequence). The CDR3 extends over 19 amino acids. CDR3 nucleotide sequence: TGTGCCAGCAGCCCGCTAGGGGCTAGCGGGAGGCGTTACACCGGGGAGCTGTTTTTT. This sequence encodes CASSPLGASGRRYTGELFF.

DNA for the CDR3: TGTGCCAGCAGCTTGGTGGGGACACAGAACACTGAAGCTTTCTTT. Protein sequence: CASSLVGTQNTEAFF. V and J are TRBV5-4 and TRBJ1-1; maybe TRBD1 (6 bases). The CDR3 is made up of 15 amino acids. The germline V gene has CDR1 SGHNT and CDR2 YYREEE (reference sequence). V shed 0 bases and J shed 1 base, with 10 bases lying between them.

This clone showed up just once. The V and J genes are TRBV6-5 and TRBJ2-5, with TRBD1 as a possible D gene (6 bases). This CDR3 region has 15 residues. CDR1 and CDR2 (germline): MNHEY, SVGAGI. V lost 4 bases and J 5 bases, leaving 17 bases between the germline ends. CDR3 bases: TGTGCCAGCAGTTCTATCGCGGCAGGGGACGAGACCCAGTACTTC. Its translation: CASSSIAAGDETQYF.

The V gene is TRBV28, the J gene TRBJ1-1; 7 nucleotides match TRBD1. This CDR3 has 16 residues. With 5 bases clipped from V and 1 base from J, the junction kept 10 bases outside the gene matches. Looked up from germline, CDR1 is MDHEN and CDR2 is SYDVKM. The CDR3 DNA sequence: TGTGCCAGCAGTAACCAGGGGGAGGTGTGGAACACTGAAGCTTTCTTT. Its translation: CASSNQGEVWNTEAFF.

The chain uses TRBV10-3 and TRBJ2-7; 8 bases are a match to TRBD2. The V segment lost 7 bases and the J segment 6 bases; nucleotides outside the gene matches: 11. CDR1 and CDR2 (germline): ENHRY, SYGVKD. The CDR3 has 14 residues. The DNA for the CDR3 is TGTGCCATCACCAGGTCGCGGGAGGAAGGCGAGCAGTACTTC. This encodes CAITRSREEGEQYF.

This chain joins TRBV7-2 and TRBJ2-2; 7 nucleotides match TRBD2. This CDR3 spans 17 amino acids. Losses at the gene ends were 4 bases for V and 5 bases for J; bases not matched to a gene: 13. CDR1 is SGHTA, CDR2 FQGNSA, per germline. CDR3 nucleotides: TGTGCCAGCAGCTACCCCCGACTAGCTCTGGGAACCGGGGAGCTGTTTTTT. Amino acids: CASSYPRLALGTGELFF.

This chain connects TRBV20-1 to TRBJ1-2; D remains ambiguous. The germline V gene encodes CDR1 DFQATT and CDR2 SNEGSKA (reference sequence). The CDR3 has 11 amino acids. Trimming pared 3 bases from V and 6 bases from J, leaving 8 bases between. The CDR3 here is CSARTLDGYTF. For the CDR3, the DNA is TGCAGTGCTAGGACTTTGGATGGCTACACCTTC.

V is TRBV7-2 and J is TRBJ2-3; D remains unclear. From germline, CDR1 is SGHTA and CDR2 FQGNSA. V was pared by 5 bases and J by 5 bases, with 8 bases between. The CDR3 is 12 amino acids. CDR3: CASSVRRDTQYF. In DNA form, the CDR3 reads TGTGCCAGCAGCGTCAGAAGAGATACGCAGTATTTT.

The chain joins TRBV19 to TRBJ2-3, with TRBD1 matching 9 bases. CDR3 length equals 15 residues. Trimming at V came to 6 bases and at J to 3 bases, leaving 7 bases not matched to a gene. The germline CDR1 and CDR2 sequences are LNHDA and SQIVND (reference sequence). CDR3 DNA: TGTGCCAGTAGGGGCCGGGACAGGGCGACAGATACGCAGTATTTT. Translated, it gives CASRGRDRATDTQYF.

The chain has TRBV2 and TRBJ2-1; D ambiguous. From germline, CDR1 is SNHLY and CDR2 FYNNEI. Trimming removed 8 bases at V and 4 bases at J, with 12 bases between. The CDR3 length is 13 residues. The CDR3 region is CASRGRAYNEQFF. Here the CDR3 DNA reads TGTGCCAGCCGAGGCCGAGCTTACAATGAGCAGTTCTTC.

This chain joins TRBV7-8 and TRBJ1-2; D gene ambiguous. The germline V gene encodes CDR1 SGHVS and CDR2 FQNEAQ. The ends were cut back, 5 bases at V and 2 bases at J, with 15 bases in the middle. This CDR3 has 15 amino acids. CDR3 DNA sequence: TGTGCCAGCAGCCTGGGCCAGACTATCAACTATGGCTACACCTTC. Encoded protein: CASSLGQTINYGYTF.

The chain is built from TRBV18 and TRBJ2-7; possible D gene TRBD2, 7 bases. Per the germline V gene, CDR1 is KGHSH and CDR2 is LQKENI. This CDR3 has 17 residues. Trimming left V 0 bases short and J 2 bases short, with 17 bases between. The CDR3: CASSPPDRGAPTYEQYF. DNA of the CDR3: TGTGCCAGCTCACCACCGGATCGGGGGGCACCTACCTACGAGCAGTACTTC.

The chain recombines TRBV5-1 with TRBJ2-1, with 11 bases aligning to TRBD2. The junction had 4 bases not matched to a gene; V was cut back by 1 base and J by 4 bases. The CDR3 runs to 16 residues. Germline V lookup: CDR1 SGHRS, CDR2 YFSETQ. DNA for the CDR3: TGCGCCAGCAGCTTGTGGGGGACTAGCGGATACAATGAGCAGTTCTTC. It translates to CASSLWGTSGYNEQFF.

V gene TRBV5-1 combines with J gene TRBJ2-1; no definite D call. The V gene lost 0 bases and the J gene lost 5 bases, with 12 bases spanning the gap. This CDR3 region has 15 residues. Germline CDR1 reads SGHRS; CDR2 reads YFSETQ. CDR3 region: CASSLARSFDNEQFF. CDR3 nucleotides: TGCGCCAGCAGCTTGGCACGGAGCTTTGACAATGAGCAGTTCTTC.

The genes are TRBV7-8 and TRBJ2-2; 7 positions agree with TRBD2. Germline CDR1 and CDR2: SGHVS and FQNEAQ. The CDR3 contains 15 residues. After removal of 4 bases from V and 6 bases from J, the junction contained 8 bases not matched to a gene. This CDR3 reads CASSSGGESPGELFF. CDR3 nucleotides: TGTGCCAGCAGCTCGGGGGGAGAGTCCCCCGGGGAGCTGTTTTTT.

The rearrangement uses TRBV11-3 and TRBJ2-2; 7 positions match TRBD2. V gave up 4 bases and J gave up 6 bases; unmatched junction bases: 11. Germline V gene sequence: CDR1 SGHNT, CDR2 YENEEA. The CDR3 has 16 residues. CDR3: CASSSTGGLPPGELFF. CDR3 DNA: TGTGCCAGCAGCTCGACGGGAGGCCTCCCCCCCGGGGAGCTGTTTTTT. The full variable domain, with the rest looked up from reference TRBV11-3 and TRBJ2-2, is EAGVVQSPRYKIIEKKQPVAFWCNPISGHNTLYWYLQNLGQGPELLIRYENEEAVDDSQLPKDRFSAERLKGVDSTLKIQPAELGDSAVYLCASSSTGGLPPGELFFGEGSRLTVL.

V and J are TRBV5-1 and TRBJ2-3, with D unclear. Trimming left V 2 bases short and J 7 bases short, with 11 bases between. In germline, CDR1 is SGHRS, CDR2 YFSETQ. The CDR3 extends over 13 amino acids. CDR3 protein: CASSLESFYTQYF. As DNA, the CDR3 is TGCGCCAGCAGCTTAGAGAGCTTCTATACGCAGTATTTT.

This sequence joins TRBV10-3 and TRBJ2-7; TRBD2 is a possible D gene (6 bases). Per germline, CDR1 ENHRY and CDR2 SYGVKD. V dropped 6 bases and J dropped 3 bases, with 6 bases sitting between them. This CDR3 has 11 residues. As DNA, the CDR3 is TGTGCCATCAGGGACTACTACGAGCAGTACTTC. This codes for CAIRDYYEQYF.

This rearrangement joins TRBV2 to TRBJ2-1; D might be TRBD1 (6 bases). V lost 7 bases and J 9 bases, leaving 19 bases between the germline ends. The CDR3 length is 14 residues. Germline CDR1 is SNHLY and CDR2 is FYNNEI. CDR3 in amino acids: CASTSEQGSIEQFF. The CDR3 nucleotides are TGTGCCAGCACGTCGGAACAGGGTTCAATTGAGCAGTTCTTC.

This chain joins TRBV19 and TRBJ1-2; tentative D call: TRBD1 (5 bases). This CDR3 spans 14 amino acids. Per the germline V gene, CDR1 is LNHDA and CDR2 is SQIVND (reference sequence). V was shortened by 2 bases and J by 5 bases, with 12 bases between the two germline ends. The DNA for the CDR3 is TGTGCCAGTAGTATACAGGGTATTGGGTATGGCTACACCTTC. This translates into CASSIQGIGYGYTF.

J is TRBJ2-4 and V is TRBV10-3, with D hard to call. CDR3 length: 15 residues. V gave up 7 bases and J gave up 2 bases, with 15 bases separating them. Germline V gene lookup returns CDR1 ENHRY and CDR2 SYGVKD. The CDR3 DNA reads TGTGCCATCACCACACGGAAGGAGCCCAAAAACATTCAGTACTTC. This sequence encodes CAITTRKEPKNIQYF.